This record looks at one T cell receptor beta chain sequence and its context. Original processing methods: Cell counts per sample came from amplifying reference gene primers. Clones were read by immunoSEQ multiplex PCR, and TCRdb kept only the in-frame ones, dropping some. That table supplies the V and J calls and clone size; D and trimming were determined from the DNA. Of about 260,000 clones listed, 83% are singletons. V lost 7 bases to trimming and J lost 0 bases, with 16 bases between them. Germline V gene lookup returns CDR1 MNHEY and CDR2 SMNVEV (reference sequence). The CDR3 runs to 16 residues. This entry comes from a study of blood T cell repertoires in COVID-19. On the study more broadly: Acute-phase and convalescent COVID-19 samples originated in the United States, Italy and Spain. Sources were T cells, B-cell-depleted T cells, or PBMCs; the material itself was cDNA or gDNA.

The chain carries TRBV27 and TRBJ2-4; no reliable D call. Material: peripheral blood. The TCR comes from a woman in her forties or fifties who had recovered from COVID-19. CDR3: CASTSRIALAKNIQYF. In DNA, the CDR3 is TGTGCCAGCACCAGTAGGATAGCTCTAGCCAAAAACATTCAGTACTTC.